This T cell receptor (beta chain) is from a study of T-cell reconstitution after alpha-beta-depleted transplantation in children (TCRdb year 2016). About the investigation overall: Using TCR repertoire profiling, the study quantitatively followed how T-cell immune reconstitution unfolded in children after TCRalphabeta/CD19-depleted allogeneic hematopoietic cell transplantation. The paper's findings and limits, for the study overall: In some patients, the high TCRbeta diversity seen at day 60 was put down to recipient T cells and intrathymic progenitors that had survived conditioning. Over the following months the frequencies of hyperexpanded clones went down, and after one year T-cell counts and TCRbeta diversity were mostly credited to newly produced T cells. The apparently early recovery of alphabetaT-cell counts about two months after transplant reportedly depended on only several hundred rapidly expanded clones that came from non-depleted graft cells.

In its sample, this clonotype was seen many times. What antigen it recognizes has not been identified. No base-level quality is on record; no much larger clone is a single base apart. The method was PCR. TCRdb shows the sequencer as Illumina HiSeq 2500. TCR libraries were prepared with molecular barcoding, using unique molecular identifiers to normalize TCRbeta repertoire quantification. The public reads were quality trimmed at Q25 with fastp and then assembled into clones with MiXCR by TCRdb, keeping productive beta chains. Here each entry gathers all rows of one CDR3 protein and keeps the most common genes and DNA. The table for this sample lists about 980,000 distinct CDR3 sequences; roughly 29% of them were counted only once. 25% to 35% of the sample goes to the ten largest clones. Explained via the paper, the treatment or condition label denotes: allogeneic hematopoietic cell transplantation with graft depleted of TCRalphabeta T cells and CD19 B cells. TCRalphabeta/CD19-depleted allogeneic hematopoietic cell grafts were given to the transplant recipients, all of whom were children.

Measured from the cysteine to the phenylalanine, the CDR3 is 16 residues long. The entry retains the CDR3 DNA only, 48 bases that are in frame from base 1. The junction shows trimming of 7 bases on V and 0 bases on J, and the gene matches do not reach 8 bases of it. CDR1 MNHEY and CDR2 SVGAGI were looked up in the germline V gene. This clonotype was sampled from a boy younger than two who had a stem cell transplant for SCID, so the T cells may come from the graft donor. The sequence links TRBV6-5 to TRBJ2-2; TRBD2 agrees with 7 junctional bases. The material sequenced was PBMCs, mostly from graft donor cells, taken 360 days after TCRalphabeta/CD19-depleted stem cell transplant. The CDR3 reads CASIRSSGANTGELFF. The nucleotides read TGTGCCAGCATACGGTCGAGCGGGGCGAACACCGGGGAGCTGTTTTTT.